Listed here are 22 T cell receptor beta chains from one sample, sequenced in a study of blood T cell repertoires in COVID-19. TCRdb's copy holds only in-frame clones and misses some; the assay was immunoSEQ multiplex PCR. The sample holds more than 95,000 clones, 86% seen once. Sequenced: peripheral blood. The receptors derive from a human donor in a cohort sampled during active COVID-19.

This clone is a singleton in its sample. The gene calls are TRBV28 and TRBJ1-1; D not resolved. The germline V gene encodes CDR1 MDHEN and CDR2 SYDVKM. This CDR3 region has 13 residues. V dropped 6 bases and J dropped 1 base, with 9 bases sitting between them. CDR3 nucleotide sequence: TGTGCCAGCAGGACATACCAGAACACTGAAGCTTTCTTT. It is translated as CASRTYQNTEAFF.

This clone was seen a single time. The chain uses TRBV6-5 and TRBJ1-2; 7 bases are shared with TRBD1. V gave up 5 bases and J gave up 6 bases; unmatched junction bases: 12. The CDR3 consists of 15 residues. From germline, CDR1 is MNHEY and CDR2 SVGAGI. The CDR3 coding sequence is TGTGCCAGCAGTCTGGGACAGAAATTATTGGATGGCTACACCTTC. Protein product: CASSLGQKLLDGYTF.

In its sample, this clone was seen a few times. The junction departs from germline at one end; a sequencing error may be responsible. As DNA, the CDR3 is TGTGCTAGCAGCTTAGGCGGGGGACTAGCGGGAGTAGATGAGCAGTTCTTC. Protein product: CASSLGGGLAGVDEQFF. The chain recombines TRBV7-7 with TRBJ2-1, with TRBD2 identical over 14 bases. CDR1 is SSHAT and CDR2 is FNYEAQ in the germline V gene (reference sequence). The CDR3 covers 17 residues. The variable domain in full, completed from reference TRBV7-7 and TRBJ2-1, reads GAGVSQSPRYKVTKRGQDVTLRCDPISSHATLYWYQQALGQGPEFLTYFNYEAQPDKSGLPSDRFSAERPEGSISTLTIQRTEQRDSAMYRCASSLGGGLAGVDEQFFGPGTRLTVL.

V usage is TRBV19 and J usage is TRBJ2-1, with D perhaps matching TRBD2 (5 bases). Germline V gives CDR1 LNHDA, CDR2 SQIVND (reference sequence). The V gene lost 11 bases and the J gene lost 8 bases, with 13 bases spanning the gap. This CDR3 has 11 amino acids. CDR3 region: CAGRAVDEQFF. CDR3 coding DNA: TGTGCCGGGCGAGCGGTTGATGAGCAGTTCTTC.

The DNA of the CDR3 is TGTGCCAGAAGCGGCTCACTAGCGGACTCCTACAATGAGCAGTTCTTC. Translated, it gives CARSGSLADSYNEQFF. The chain employs TRBV5-3 and TRBJ2-1; the match to TRBD2 covers 8 bases. TRBV5-3 is assigned to the ORF class and has an uncertain function. The CDR3 totals 16 residues. The J segment lost 0 bases and the V segment lost 4 bases, leaving 6 bases of the junction unmatched.

This chain links TRBV3-1 (or the pseudogene TRBV3-2) with TRBJ2-7; 9 bases fit TRBD2. The germline V gene encodes CDR1 LGHDT and CDR2 YNNKEL (reference sequence). This CDR3 has 14 amino acids. Losses at the gene ends were 4 bases for V and 2 bases for J; bases not matched to a gene: 3. The CDR3 region has the DNA TGTGCCAGCAGCCGACTAGCGGAGGCCTACGAGCAGTACTTC. It specifies CASSRLAEAYEQYF.

The J gene is TRBJ2-1, the V gene TRBV11-2; 14 bases map to TRBD2. V lost 4 bases, J lost 9 bases, and 14 bases stayed unmatched. CDR1 and CDR2 (germline): SGHAT, FQNNGV. CDR3 length: 18 amino acids. The CDR3 is CASSSGLAGEGFGGEQFF. Here the CDR3 DNA reads TGTGCCAGCAGCTCGGGACTAGCGGGAGAGGGGTTTGGCGGTGAGCAGTTCTTC.

This chain joins TRBV9 and TRBJ1-6; 10 bases line up with TRBD1. The germline V gene has CDR1 SGDLS and CDR2 YYNGEE. The CDR3 loop spans 17 amino acids. V shed 3 bases and J 6 bases; nucleotides not matched to a gene: 9. CDR3 bases: TGTGCCAGCAGCGGAGGACCGGGACAGGGGACTAATTCACCCCTCCACTTT. Translation gives CASSGGPGQGTNSPLHF.

This clone occurred a few times. The J gene is TRBJ2-7, the V gene TRBV5-5; TRBD1 aligns across 9 bases. This CDR3 comprises 14 residues. J was trimmed by 2 bases and V by 7 bases; bases with no gene match: 7. CDR1 is SGHKS, CDR2 YYEKEE, per germline (reference sequence). The CDR3 region has the DNA TGTGCCAGCGGGGAACAGGGGGCCGCCTACGAGCAGTACTTC. This codes for CASGEQGAAYEQYF.

The chain employs TRBV7-8 and TRBJ1-5, with TRBD1 as a possible D gene (6 bases). Germline V gives CDR1 SGHVS, CDR2 FQNEAQ. V gave up 2 bases and J gave up 5 bases, with 16 bases separating them. CDR3 length: 16 residues. CDR3 sequence: CASSLTPQGTDQPQHF. DNA for the CDR3: TGTGCCAGCAGCTTAACTCCACAGGGAACGGATCAGCCCCAGCATTTT.

The CDR3 sequence is CASSKRAGNGETQYF. The CDR3 bases are TGTGCCAGTAGTAAGCGAGCGGGAAATGGGGAGACCCAGTACTTC. The chain couples TRBV19 to TRBJ2-5, with TRBD2 identical over 7 bases. The junction had 10 bases not matched to a gene; V was cut back by 4 bases and J by 5 bases. CDR1 is LNHDA and CDR2 is SQIVND in the germline V gene (reference sequence). The CDR3 loop spans 15 amino acids.

The V call is TRBV6-6, the J call TRBJ2-2, with D perhaps TRBD1 (6 bases). Trimming removed 5 bases from V and 7 bases from J, with 17 bases in between. This CDR3 is built from 15 residues. CDR1 MNHNY and CDR2 SVGAGI come from the germline V gene (reference sequence). CDR3 amino acids: CASSGQGQGNGELFF. The CDR3 DNA reads TGTGCCAGCAGTGGCCAAGGGCAGGGGAACGGGGAGCTGTTTTTT.

J is TRBJ2-1 and V is TRBV24-1; TRBD2 matches at 13 bases. This CDR3 region has 13 residues. Germline V gene sequence: CDR1 KGHDR, CDR2 SFDVKD. With 9 bases clipped from V and 7 bases from J, the junction kept 2 bases outside the gene matches. For the CDR3, the DNA is TGTGCCACCGGGACTAGCGGGATGAATGAGCAGTTCTTC. Its translation is CATGTSGMNEQFF.

The rearrangement joins TRBV23-1 to TRBJ2-1, with 12 bases matching TRBD2. TRBV23-1 is an open reading frame, and its role is uncertain. The CDR3 is 17 residues long. The ends lost 4 bases at V and 8 bases at J; junction bases unmatched: 12. This chain's CDR3 is CASSLGTSGYLLDEQFF. In DNA, the CDR3 is TGCGCCAGCAGTCTAGGGACTAGCGGGTATCTTTTAGATGAGCAGTTCTTC.

The rearrangement uses TRBV4-3 and TRBJ2-7; D unresolved. The V and J ends lost 1 base and 2 bases respectively, with 12 bases between them. Looked up from germline, CDR1 is LGHNA and CDR2 is YSLEER. The CDR3 length is 15 residues. The CDR3 DNA sequence: TGCGCCAGCAGCCAAGGAGGCGGCGGAACCTACGAGCAGTACTTC. It codes for CASSQGGGGTYEQYF.

The chain uses TRBV7-9 and TRBJ2-5; a possible D gene is TRBD2 (5 bases). Germline assignment: CDR1 SEHNR and CDR2 FQNEAQ (reference sequence). The V and J ends lost 0 bases and 2 bases respectively, with 10 bases between them. CDR3 length equals 15 residues. This chain's CDR3 is CASSLAGVIQETQYF. CDR3 bases: TGTGCCAGCAGCTTAGCGGGAGTAATTCAAGAGACCCAGTACTTC.

This chain links TRBV4-1 with TRBJ1-6; 8 positions match TRBD1. V lost 4 bases, J lost 0 bases, and 2 bases stayed unmatched. The CDR3 is 16 amino acids. Germline V lookup: CDR1 MGHRA, CDR2 YSYEKL. As DNA, the CDR3 is TGCGCCAGCAGCCGACAGGGGAGCTCCTATAATTCACCCCTCCACTTT. Its translation is CASSRQGSSYNSPLHF.

The chain employs TRBV5-1 and TRBJ2-7; D perhaps matches TRBD1 (6 bases). Germline CDR1 is SGHRS and CDR2 is YFSETQ. V dropped 0 bases and J dropped 5 bases, with 15 bases sitting between them. This CDR3 has 15 amino acids. The CDR3 sequence: CASSLGVVGANEQYF. CDR3 in DNA: TGCGCCAGCAGCTTGGGGGTCGTGGGGGCTAACGAGCAGTACTTC.

CDR3 protein: CASSVDPAGGVRNEQFF. The CDR3, as DNA: TGTGCCAGCAGCGTAGATCCAGCGGGAGGGGTGAGGAATGAGCAGTTCTTC. The chain couples TRBV9 to TRBJ2-1; 10 positions agree with TRBD2. CDR3 length: 17 amino acids. Losses at the gene ends were 0 bases for V and 7 bases for J; bases not matched to a gene: 10. Germline lookup yields CDR1 SGDLS and CDR2 YYNGEE.

The chain is built from TRBV11-2 and TRBJ2-7; the D is unclear. Trimming shortened V by 5 bases and J by 0 bases, and 14 bases separated the two germline ends. The germline V gene encodes CDR1 SGHAT and CDR2 FQNNGV. The CDR3 spans 15 residues. The CDR3 loop is CASSKISSSSYEQYF. The CDR3, as DNA: TGTGCCAGCAGCAAGATCTCTAGTAGCTCCTACGAGCAGTACTTC.

This chain connects TRBV11-2 to TRBJ1-5; 7 nucleotides align to TRBD1. The CDR3 extends over 15 amino acids. Germline V lookup: CDR1 SGHAT, CDR2 FQNNGV. The trim removed 3 bases at V and 5 bases at J, leaving 7 bases unmatched. The DNA for the CDR3 is TGTGCCAGCAGCTTCGCTGCGGGACAGCATCAGCCCCAGCATTTT. Encoded protein: CASSFAAGQHQPQHF.

This chain links TRBV3-1 (or the pseudogene TRBV3-2) with TRBJ2-7, with a tentative D call TRBD1 (5 bases). Trimming pared 4 bases from V and 0 bases from J, leaving 10 bases between. The CDR3 spans 14 residues. Germline V gene data show CDR1 as LGHDT and CDR2 as YNNKEL (reference sequence). The CDR3 protein is CASSPRASSYEQYF. For the CDR3, the DNA is TGTGCCAGCAGCCCCAGGGCTAGCTCCTACGAGCAGTACTTC.